These T cell receptor beta chains were read from a single sample in a study of T-cell reconstitution after alpha-beta-depleted transplantation in children. TCRdb reanalysed the PCR reads using MiXCR and keeps one entry per CDR3 protein. The sample gives around 410,000 distinct CDR3 sequences, roughly a tenth of which show up once; roughly 5% is in the top ten. Sequencing used PBMCs from the stem cell graft donor, obtained from the stem cell graft. The receptors shown here come from a human donor who donated a stem cell graft to a child with acute myeloid leukemia. CDR3s include the opening cysteine and the closing phenylalanine or tryptophan. Fields, in order: J gene, D gene, clone size, V gene, CDR3 DNA, CDR3 protein. D genes are given only for firm matches. Size values are once, few and many counts, or a class for expanded clones, and some rows have none.

>TRBJ2-7|TRBD1|few|TRBV9
TGTGCCAGCAGCGGCGGACAGGGCACCTACGAGCAGTACTTC
CASSGGQGTYEQYF
>TRBJ2-5|.|.|TRBV3-1
TGTGCCAGCAGCCAAGGTGCGGGTCCACAAGAGACCCAGTACTTC
CASSQGAGPQETQYF
>TRBJ2-3|TRBD2|many|TRBV20-1
TGCAGTGCCCCCTTTCCTAGCGGGGGACCAGATACGCAGTATTTT
CSAPFPSGGPDTQYF
>TRBJ1-5|.|.|TRBV19
TGTGCCAGTAGTATGACCGGGGCTCCTCGGGGGCCCCAGAATTTT
CASSMTGAPRGPQNF
>TRBJ1-5|TRBD1|few|TRBV10-3
TGTGCCATCAGTAAGGGGGCCGACCAGCCCCAGCATTTT
CAISKGADQPQHF
>TRBJ2-3|TRBD2|many|TRBV24-1
TGTGCCACCAGTGATGGCGGGGGAAGCACAGATACGCAGTATTTT
CATSDGGGSTDTQYF
>TRBJ1-2|.|.|TRBV11-2
TGTGCCAGCAGCTTGGACGGGCTCTATGGCTACACCTTC
CASSLDGLYGYTF
>TRBJ2-1|TRBD1|few|TRBV27
TGTGCCAGCACTGGACAGGGGGCTTTTTTAGAGCAGTTCTTC
CASTGQGAFLEQFF
>TRBJ2-5|.|many|TRBV20-1
TGCAGTGCTAGAGAGGGGATCATAGAGACCCAGTACTTC
CSAREGIIETQYF
>TRBJ2-3|TRBD2|.|TRBV10-3
TGTGCCATCAGTGATCCCCCGGGACTAGCGGCAGATACGCAGTATTTT
CAISDPPGLAADTQYF
>TRBJ2-3|TRBD2|few|TRBV6-2/TRBV6-3
TGTGCCAGCAGTTATCTAGCGGGAGGTGTCGGCACAGATACGCAGTATTTT
CASSYLAGGVGTDTQYF
>TRBJ1-4|.|.|TRBV11-2
TGTGCCAGCAGCTTAGACTTAGGGTTGTATGAAAAACTGTTTTTT
CASSLDLGLYEKLFF
>TRBJ2-1|TRBD2|few|TRBV5-5
TGTGCCAGCAGCCCTAGCGGGAGCATCAATGAGCAGTTCTTC
CASSPSGSINEQFF
>TRBJ2-3|TRBD2|.|TRBV11-2
TGTGCCAGCAGCATAGGTCAGGGACTAGCATGGGGCACAGATACGCAGTATTTT
CASSIGQGLAWGTDTQYF
>TRBJ1-1|.|.|TRBV6-1
TGTGCCAGCAGTGAAGGCTTAGGCCCCACTGAAGCTTTCTTT
CASSEGLGPTEAFF
>TRBJ2-5|TRBD2|few|TRBV5-1
TGCGCCAGCAGGTCAGGGAGGGGTCAAGAGACCCAGTACTTC
CASRSGRGQETQYF
>TRBJ2-1|.|few|TRBV20-1
TGCAGTGCTAGAGCGCTAGTAGAGGATGAGCAGTTCTTC
CSARALVEDEQFF
>TRBJ2-7|TRBD2|.|TRBV27
TGTGCCAGCGGCCTCGGGCGGGGGGTCTACGAGCAGTACTTC
CASGLGRGVYEQYF
>TRBJ1-4|.|.|TRBV7-2
TGTGCCAGCAGCTTCGGGGGGTTAAATGAAAAACTGTTTTTT
CASSFGGLNEKLFF
>TRBJ2-5|.|.|TRBV9
TGTGCCAGCAGGGGGGGGACATGGGGAGAAGAGACCCAGTACTTC
CASRGGTWGEETQYF
>TRBJ2-7|.|few|TRBV9
TGTGCCAGCAGCGTAGACGGGGGAGGAGGGGAGCAGTACTTC
CASSVDGGGGEQYF
>TRBJ1-6|.|many|TRBV9
TGTGCCAGCAGCCGATTTGACTCACCCCTCCACTTT
CASSRFDSPLHF
>TRBJ2-2|.|many|TRBV29-1
TGCAGCGTTGATATTGTCTCTGGGGAGCTGTTTTTT
CSVDIVSGELFF
>TRBJ1-3|.|few|TRBV5-1
TGCGCCAGCAGCTCCGGCAGGGAGACTTCTGGAAACACCATATATTTT
CASSSGRETSGNTIYF
>TRBJ2-1|.|.|TRBV20-1
TGCAGTGTATTCGTGGGGGAGGAACAGCAGGAGCAGTTCTTC
CSVFVGEEQQEQFF
>TRBJ2-6|.|many|TRBV7-3
TGTGCCAGCAGCTTATCAGGGTTCGGGGCCAACGTCCTGACTTTC
CASSLSGFGANVLTF
>TRBJ1-2|.|.|TRBV20-1
TGCAGTGCAGCAAGGGTCCAGGGGCCCTATGGCTACACCTTC
CSAARVQGPYGYTF
>TRBJ2-1|TRBD2|.|TRBV5-1
TGCGCCAGCAGCTTCGCACTAGCGGGACCCAATGAGCAGTTCTTC
CASSFALAGPNEQFF
>TRBJ1-1|TRBD1|.|TRBV14
TGTGCCAGCAGCCCTCGGGACAGGGGGGGAAACACTGAAGCTTTCTTT
CASSPRDRGGNTEAFF
>TRBJ2-1|TRBD2|.|TRBV25-1
TGTGCCAGCGGGATTAGCGGGACCAGGGATGAGCAGTTCTTC
CASGISGTRDEQFF
>TRBJ1-1|.|few|TRBV20-1
TGCAGTGCTGAAACCGAAGTGAACACTGAAGCTTTCTTT
CSAETEVNTEAFF
>TRBJ2-3|.|.|TRBV20-1
TGCAGTGCTAGCGGGGGCACTAGCACAGATACGCAGTATTTT
CSASGGTSTDTQYF
>TRBJ1-3|.|few|TRBV20-1
TGCAGTGCTAGAGATGGGAGCTCTGGAAACACCATATATTTT
CSARDGSSGNTIYF
>TRBJ2-1|TRBD1|few|TRBV6-1
TGTGCCAGCAGTCCCGGGACAGGGGAATACAATGAGCAGTTCTTC
CASSPGTGEYNEQFF
>TRBJ2-5|.|few|TRBV7-2
TGTGCCAGCAGCTTAGGGGTCCGGGACCAAGAGACCCAGTACTTC
CASSLGVRDQETQYF
>TRBJ2-1|TRBD2|.|TRBV12-3/TRBV12-4
TGTGCCAGCAGGAGAGGGACTAGCGAGTACAATGAGCAGTTCTTC
CASRRGTSEYNEQFF
>TRBJ1-2|.|few|TRBV20-1
TGCAGTGCTAGTGAAGTCTCTGGGGGTGGCTACACCTTC
CSASEVSGGGYTF
>TRBJ2-7|.|many|TRBV6-5
TGTGCCAGCAGTTATGCTGAGGGAGCTGCCACTTACGAGCAGTACTTC
CASSYAEGAATYEQYF
>TRBJ2-1|TRBD2|few|TRBV7-9
TGTGCCAGCAGCGTAGCGGGAGGGCCCATAAAGCAGTTCTTC
CASSVAGGPIKQFF
>TRBJ2-2|.|few|TRBV6-5
TGTGCCAGCAGGGGCCCCCGGGAGCTGTTTTTT
CASRGPRELFF
>TRBJ1-2|.|few|TRBV5-1
TGCGCCAGCAGCTTGCGTCAGGGATCCGGCTACACCTTC
CASSLRQGSGYTF
>TRBJ1-1|.|.|TRBV6-5
TGTGCCAGCAGTTACGACACAATGAACACTGAAGCTTTCTTT
CASSYDTMNTEAFF
>TRBJ2-3|.|few|TRBV4-3
TGCGCCAGCAGCCAAGATAGTCTAGGTAGCACAGATACGCAGTATTTT
CASSQDSLGSTDTQYF
>TRBJ2-7|TRBD1|few|TRBV18
TGTGCCAGCTCACCTGGGACAGGATTTTCCTACGAGCAGTACTTC
CASSPGTGFSYEQYF
>TRBJ2-1|TRBD2|few|TRBV19
TGTGCCAGTAGTCAGAATAGCGGGTACAATGAGCAGTTCTTC
CASSQNSGYNEQFF
>TRBJ1-2|TRBD1|few|TRBV7-6
TGTGCCAGCAGTTCCCAGACGGTGTGGGGACAGAGCGACTTCAACTATGGCTACACCTTC
CASSSQTVWGQSDFNYGYTF
>TRBJ1-1|TRBD1|many|TRBV9
TGTGCCAGCAGCGCCACCGACAGGGGCTTTGAAGCTTTCTTT
CASSATDRGFEAFF
>TRBJ2-2|.|.|TRBV5-5
TGTGCCAGCACCCCAGGGGCGACCGGGGAGCTGTTTTTT
CASTPGATGELFF
>TRBJ2-2|.|many|TRBV5-4
TGTGCCAGCAGCTTGGAGGGACTCACGAACACCGGGGAGCTGTTTTTT
CASSLEGLTNTGELFF
>TRBJ1-2|.|few|TRBV7-9
TGTGCCAGCAGCCTGGGGCCCCACGGGCGGTATGGCTACACCTTC
CASSLGPHGRYGYTF
>TRBJ2-7|.|.|TRBV18
TGTGCCAGCTCACCCACGAAGGGTCTCTACGAGCAGTACTTC
CASSPTKGLYEQYF
>TRBJ2-2|TRBD1|few|TRBV3-1
TGTGCCAGCAGCCAATGGCGGTTTGGACAGGGGGCCAAGAACACCGGGGAGCTGTTTTTT
CASSQWRFGQGAKNTGELFF
>TRBJ1-5|.|few|TRBV15
TGTGCCACCAGCTTGACACGGACGTTCCAGCCCCAGCATTTT
CATSLTRTFQPQHF
>TRBJ2-3|TRBD2|few|TRBV2
TGTGCCAGCAGCATTAGCGGGAGGGGACATACGCAGTATTTT
CASSISGRGHTQYF
>TRBJ2-1|.|.|TRBV7-2
TGTGCCAGCAGCACCGTCCCGGGGGTTTCGTACAATGAGCAGTTCTTC
CASSTVPGVSYNEQFF
>TRBJ2-3|TRBD2|few|TRBV20-1
TGCAGTGCGTGGGGACTAGCGGGGGCAGGGGATACGCAGTATTTT
CSAWGLAGAGDTQYF
>TRBJ2-7|TRBD1|few|TRBV29-1
TGCAGCGTTGAAAAGGCAGGGGGCTTCTCCTACGAGCAGTACTTC
CSVEKAGGFSYEQYF
>TRBJ2-3|.|few|TRBV5-1
TGCGCCAGCAGCCCGGAGGGACGGACCACAGATACGCAGTATTTT
CASSPEGRTTDTQYF
>TRBJ2-1|TRBD2|few|TRBV6-1
TGTGCCAGCAGACGAATAATAGCGGGAGGCCCGAACGCTAATGAGCAGTTCTTC
CASRRIIAGGPNANEQFF